This T cell receptor (beta chain) came from a study of T cell responses to AZD1222 COVID-19 vaccine. The table came from immunoSEQ multiplex PCR; TCRdb's copy has only in-frame clones and leaves some out. Found here are 130,000 or so clones, 93% of them singletons; the top ten hold approximately 5.4%. The CDR3 spans 12 residues. V lost 1 base and J 8 bases, leaving 5 bases between the germline ends. Germline V gene sequence: CDR1 LNHNV, CDR2 YYDKDF (reference sequence). This sequence was found in an adult in good health. Sequencing used peripheral blood, obtained on day 0 of AZD1222 vaccination. The chain has TRBV15 and TRBJ1-4; unclear D gene. In DNA form, the CDR3 reads TGTGCCACCAGCAGAGTTTTGGAAAAACTGTTTTTT. Amino acid sequence: CATSRVLEKLFF.